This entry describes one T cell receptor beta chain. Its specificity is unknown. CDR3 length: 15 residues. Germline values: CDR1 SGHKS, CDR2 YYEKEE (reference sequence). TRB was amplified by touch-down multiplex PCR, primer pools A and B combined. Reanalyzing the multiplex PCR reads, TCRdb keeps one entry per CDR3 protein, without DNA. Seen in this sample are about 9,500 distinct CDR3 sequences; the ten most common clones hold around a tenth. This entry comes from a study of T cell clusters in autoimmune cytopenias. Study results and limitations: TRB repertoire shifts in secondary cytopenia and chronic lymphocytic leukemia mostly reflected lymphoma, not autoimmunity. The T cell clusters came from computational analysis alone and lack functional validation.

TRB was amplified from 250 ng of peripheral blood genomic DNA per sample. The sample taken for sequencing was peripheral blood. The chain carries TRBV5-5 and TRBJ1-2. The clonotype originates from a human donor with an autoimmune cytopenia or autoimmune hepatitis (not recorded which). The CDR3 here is CASSPEITAYYGYTF.